A single sample is the source of the 6 T cell receptor beta chains below, sequenced in a study of blood T cell repertoires in COVID-19. TCRdb's table, derived via immunoSEQ multiplex PCR, lists solely in-frame clones and lacks some. The sample records about 250,000 clones, 86% being singletons. What was sequenced was peripheral blood. The receptors come from a woman between 55 and 75 years old who had recovered from COVID-19.

This clone was seen a few times. V usage is TRBV19 and J usage is TRBJ2-5, with a weak D call TRBD2 (6 bases). With 6 bases removed from V and 5 bases from J, the gap between germline ends came to 22 bases. The CDR3 is 16 amino acids. Germline values: CDR1 LNHDA, CDR2 SQIVND (reference sequence). CDR3 nucleotide sequence: TGTGCCAGTAGGAAAGGGTGGCAGGGAGGTTGGGAGACCCAGTACTTC. It encodes CASRKGWQGGWETQYF.

This clone was seen a few times. This sequence joins TRBV10-1 and TRBJ1-2; D ambiguous. The CDR3 sequence is 11 residues long. The V and J ends lost 11 bases and 2 bases respectively, with 9 bases between them. Germline CDR1 and CDR2: WNHNN and SYGVQD (reference sequence). CDR3 residues: CAETRNYGYTF. CDR3 sequence (DNA): TGCGCCGAGACACGGAACTATGGCTACACCTTC.

The chain employs TRBV10-1 and TRBJ1-1, with D uncertain. Trimming stripped 0 bases from V and 1 base from J, with 9 bases between. CDR1 and CDR2 from the germline V gene are WNHNN and SYGVQD (reference sequence). CDR3 length equals 15 residues. CDR3 DNA sequence: TGCGCCAGCAGTGAGTCTCGGGCGGGGAACACTGAAGCTTTCTTT. Protein product: CASSESRAGNTEAFF.

This chain connects TRBV10-2 to TRBJ2-2; D remains unclear. Germline values: CDR1 WSHSY, CDR2 SAAADI. The length of the CDR3 is 11 residues. Between the trimmed V and J ends, which lost 4 bases and 11 bases, there was a span of 8 bases. The DNA of the CDR3 is TGCGCCAGCAGTGCCCCCCCAGAGCTGTTTTTT. Its translation is CASSAPPELFF.

The V gene is TRBV7-8, the J gene TRBJ1-5; 9 nucleotides line up with TRBD1. J gave up 3 bases and V 1 base, and 1 base lay outside the gene matches. The germline V gene has CDR1 SGHVS and CDR2 FQNEAQ. This CDR3 contains 15 residues. CDR3 nucleotide sequence: TGTGCCAGCAGCTTAGGGACAGGGGTCAATCAGCCCCAGCATTTT. Its protein product is CASSLGTGVNQPQHF.

This clone came up once. The chain employs TRBV7-2 and TRBJ1-1; 9 positions match TRBD1. Germline CDR1 is SGHTA and CDR2 is FQGNSA. The CDR3 has 15 residues. J gave up 7 bases and V 5 bases, and 11 bases lay outside the gene matches. The CDR3 loop reads CASSVRQGGAGEAFF. The CDR3 DNA sequence: TGTGCCAGCAGCGTTAGACAGGGGGGCGCGGGTGAAGCTTTCTTT.